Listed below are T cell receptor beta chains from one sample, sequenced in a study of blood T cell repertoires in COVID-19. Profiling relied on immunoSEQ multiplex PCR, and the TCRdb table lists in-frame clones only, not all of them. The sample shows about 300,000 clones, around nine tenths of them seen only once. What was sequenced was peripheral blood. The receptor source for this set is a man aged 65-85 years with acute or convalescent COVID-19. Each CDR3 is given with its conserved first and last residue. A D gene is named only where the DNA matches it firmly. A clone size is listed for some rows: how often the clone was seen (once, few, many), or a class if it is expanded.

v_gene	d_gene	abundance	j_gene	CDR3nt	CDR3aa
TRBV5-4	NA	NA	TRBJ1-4	TGTGCCAGCAGCTTGGGGACACAAGGAAATGAAAAACTGTTTTTT	CASSLGTQGNEKLFF
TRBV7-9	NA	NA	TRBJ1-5	TGTGCCAGCAGCGAACAGGGTACTCAGCCCCAGCATTTT	CASSEQGTQPQHF
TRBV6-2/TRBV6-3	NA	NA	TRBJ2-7	TGTGCCAGCAGTTCCTTCTACGAGCAGTACTTC	CASSSFYEQYF
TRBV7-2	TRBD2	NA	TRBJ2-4	TGTGCCAGCGGGCCTAGCGGAAACATTCAGTACTTC	CASGPSGNIQYF
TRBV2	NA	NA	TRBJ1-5	TGTGCCAGCGGCGGGACGGATAGCAATCAGCCCCAGCATTTT	CASGGTDSNQPQHF
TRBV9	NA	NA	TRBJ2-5	TGTGCCAGCAGCCCCAGTTCTGGTCCCCAAGAGACCCAGTACTTC	CASSPSSGPQETQYF
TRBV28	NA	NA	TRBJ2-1	TGTGCCAGCAGGCGACATGGCGGGTACAATGAGCAGTTCTTC	CASRRHGGYNEQFF
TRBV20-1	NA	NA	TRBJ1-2	TGCAGTGCCCCGACGGGCTATGGCTACACCTTC	CSAPTGYGYTF
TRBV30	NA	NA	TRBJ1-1	TGTGCCTGGATAGAACGTGCCAGGGAAGCTTTCTTT	CAWIERAREAFF
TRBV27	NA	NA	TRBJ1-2	TGTGCCCCCTCTGCTCTGGGGAGGAGAGGGGATGGCTACACCTTC	CAPSALGRRGDGYTF
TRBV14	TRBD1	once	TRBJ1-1	TGTGCCAGCAGCCGGAGACAGGGACGGGCTTTCTTT	CASSRRQGRAFF
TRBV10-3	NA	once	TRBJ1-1	TGTGCCATCACAGAAGCGGATAACACTGAAGCTTTCTTT	CAITEADNTEAFF
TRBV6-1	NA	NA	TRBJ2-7	TGTGCCAGCAGTGAAGAACAGGGCCTCGAGCAGTACTTC	CASSEEQGLEQYF
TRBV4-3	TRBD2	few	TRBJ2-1	TGCGCCAGCAGCCCTAACCCGGGACTAGCGGGTAGCTCCTACAATGAGCAGTTCTTC	CASSPNPGLAGSSYNEQFF
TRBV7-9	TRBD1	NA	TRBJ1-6	TGTGCCAGCAGCTCCCCCCGACAGGGGGCATCCTATAATTCACCCCTCCACTTT	CASSSPRQGASYNSPLHF
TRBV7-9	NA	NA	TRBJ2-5	TGTGCCAGCAGCTTAGCGCTCAGGGGCCAAGAGACCCAGTACTTC	CASSLALRGQETQYF
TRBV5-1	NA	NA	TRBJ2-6	TGCGCCAGCAGCTTCCCCGACAGCAGAAAGGCCAACGTCCTGACTTTC	CASSFPDSRKANVLTF
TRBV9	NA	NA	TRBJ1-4	TGTGCCAGCAGCGCCCGGGAACCAACTAATGAAAAACTGTTTTTT	CASSAREPTNEKLFF
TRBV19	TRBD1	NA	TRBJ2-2	TGTGCCAGTAGTCTGGGACAGTCAACCGGGGAGCTGTTTTTT	CASSLGQSTGELFF
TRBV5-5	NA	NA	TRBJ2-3	TGTGCCAGCAGCCAGGTGGGGCAGGCCAACACAGATACGCAGTATTTT	CASSQVGQANTDTQYF
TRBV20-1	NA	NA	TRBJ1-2	TGCAGTGCTAGTCCAACACCCCAAGGCTACACCTTC	CSASPTPQGYTF
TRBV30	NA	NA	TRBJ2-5	TGTGCCTGGAACCGGGATAGAAAAGAGACCCAGTACTTC	CAWNRDRKETQYF
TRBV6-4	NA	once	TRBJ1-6	TGTGCCAGCAGTGCGGGGGGCCCTAATTCACCCCTCCACTTT	CASSAGGPNSPLHF
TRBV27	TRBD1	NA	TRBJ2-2	TGTGCCAGCAGAGCCGGGACAGGGGTCACCGGGGAGCTGTTTTTT	CASRAGTGVTGELFF
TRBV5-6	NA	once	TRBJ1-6	TGTGCCAGCAGCTTGGGACAGAACTCCTATAATTCACCCCTCCACTTT	CASSLGQNSYNSPLHF
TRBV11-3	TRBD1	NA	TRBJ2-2	TGTGCCAGCAGCCCAGGACAGGGACATACCGGGGAGCTGTTTTTT	CASSPGQGHTGELFF
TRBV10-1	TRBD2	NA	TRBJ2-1	TGCGCCAGCAGTGAAAGAGCGGGGGCTGGGTATGAGCAGTTCTTC	CASSERAGAGYEQFF
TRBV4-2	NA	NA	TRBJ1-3	TGTGCCAGCAGCCAAGGACACCGGAACTCTGGAAACACCATATATTTT	CASSQGHRNSGNTIYF
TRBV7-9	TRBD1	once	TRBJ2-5	TGTGCCAGCAGCTCCAGGGTGGACAGGGGCGGGCTGGGAGAGACCCAGTACTTC	CASSSRVDRGGLGETQYF
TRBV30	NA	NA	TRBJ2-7	TGTGCCTGGAGTGTACGAGGAGGCAGGTACGAGCAGTACTTC	CAWSVRGGRYEQYF
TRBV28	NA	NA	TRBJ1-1	TGTGCCAGCGGGCGAGAGCTGGCTTTCTTT	CASGRELAFF
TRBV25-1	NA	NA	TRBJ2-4	TGTGCCAGCCGAGGACATTCACCCAAAAACATTCAGTACTTC	CASRGHSPKNIQYF
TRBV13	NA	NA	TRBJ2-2	TGTGCCAGCAGTCTAACTTCGGGGGAGCTGTTTTTT	CASSLTSGELFF
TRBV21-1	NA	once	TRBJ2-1	TGTGCCAGCAGCAAGGGTCACGGCGCCCTAGCGTTTAGCTCCTACAATGAGCAGTTCTTC	CASSKGHGALAFSSYNEQFF
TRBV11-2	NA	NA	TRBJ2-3	TGTGCCAGCAGGAGACAGAGCACAGATACGCAGTATTTT	CASRRQSTDTQYF
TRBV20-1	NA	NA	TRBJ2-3	TGCAGTGCTAGTGATCCTGACCTCATACGACAGAACCTACCAGATACGCAGTATTTT	CSASDPDLIRQNLPDTQYF
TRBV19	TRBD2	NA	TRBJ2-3	TGTGCCAGTAGTAGAGCGGGACGGAAATCTGATACGCAGTATTTT	CASSRAGRKSDTQYF
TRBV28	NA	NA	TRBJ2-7	TGTGCCAGCAGTTTAGTGGAGGGGGCGGCGAAGTACTTC	CASSLVEGAAKYF